The clone carrying this T cell receptor (beta chain) occurred many times. Its antigen is still unknown. V gave up 8 bases and J gave up 5 bases, with 10 bases separating them. The CDR3 consists of 12 residues. Constant-segment-primed 5'RACE gave TCR alpha and TCR beta cDNA libraries with sample barcodes and UMIs. TCRdb recomputed calls from the 5' RACE reads with MiXCR, one row per CDR3 protein. Found here are about 470,000 distinct CDR3 sequences, about 23% of them singletons; the top ten hold 9.5% to 15%. The data are from a study of T-cell memory formation after mild COVID-19. Study outcomes and limitations: That cross-reactive memory joined was suggested by some responding clones appearing in pre-infection memory. Later expanders leaned toward CD4+, whereas clones contracting from day 15 to 85 were balanced CD4/CD8. Most CD4+ clones that shrank were in CM and EM, while CD8+ ones turned up in EMRA.

The V call is TRBV12-3 or TRBV12-4, the J call TRBJ1-5; D remains ambiguous. Sequenced sample: PBMCs or a T cell subset sorted from them (not recorded which). The clonotype was recovered from an adult woman who had mild COVID-19 (a few samples of this study predate the infection). Cell type and time point are not known. CDR3 region: CASSIGYQPQHF. CDR3 bases: TGTGCCAGCTCTATCGGTTATCAGCCCCAGCATTTT.